This is a list of T cell receptor beta chains from one sample in a study of synovial regulatory T cells in juvenile arthritis. Repertoires were generated with immunoSEQ multiplex PCR, while TCRdb's copy carries only in-frame clones and drops some. The repertoire table contains approximately 1,300 clones. Sequencing input: Treg cells from blood. The receptor set was obtained from a donor younger than 35 with juvenile idiopathic arthritis. CDR3s include the opening cysteine and the closing phenylalanine or tryptophan. The order of the fields is V gene, clone size, J gene, CDR3 protein. Some rows mark clone size as missing; the rest say once, few, many or name a class of expanded clone.

v_call: TRBV19
clone_size: medium-sized
j_call: TRBJ2-3
cdr3_aa: CASSLADTQYF

v_call: TRBV15
clone_size: medium-sized
j_call: TRBJ2-3
cdr3_aa: CATSRGTSDTDTQYF

v_call: TRBV5-6
clone_size: NA
j_call: TRBJ2-3
cdr3_aa: CASSLSSADTQYF

v_call: TRBV14
clone_size: medium-sized
j_call: TRBJ2-3
cdr3_aa: CASSQYREGTQYF

v_call: TRBV2
clone_size: medium-sized
j_call: TRBJ2-5
cdr3_aa: CASSEQVGGQETQYF

v_call: TRBV5-4
clone_size: medium-sized
j_call: TRBJ1-2
cdr3_aa: CASSLATGNYGYTF

v_call: TRBV5-6
clone_size: large
j_call: TRBJ2-1
cdr3_aa: CASSWTSGIFDEQFF

v_call: TRBV20-1
clone_size: medium-sized
j_call: TRBJ1-3
cdr3_aa: CSAVGRNTIYF

v_call: TRBV6-6
clone_size: medium-sized
j_call: TRBJ1-1
cdr3_aa: CASTETGTEAFF

v_call: TRBV19
clone_size: medium-sized
j_call: TRBJ2-6
cdr3_aa: CAGKGGTGANVLTF

v_call: TRBV13
clone_size: medium-sized
j_call: TRBJ2-3
cdr3_aa: CASSPGLAVTDTQYF

v_call: TRBV5-1
clone_size: medium-sized
j_call: TRBJ2-7
cdr3_aa: CASSLAVGVEQYF

v_call: TRBV19
clone_size: medium-sized
j_call: TRBJ1-2
cdr3_aa: CASSTPAVKVKYGYTF

v_call: TRBV7-9
clone_size: medium-sized
j_call: TRBJ1-2
cdr3_aa: CASSLVGGGYTF

v_call: TRBV2
clone_size: medium-sized
j_call: TRBJ2-1
cdr3_aa: CASSELAGTYNEQFF

v_call: TRBV7-9
clone_size: medium-sized
j_call: TRBJ2-3
cdr3_aa: CASSPRGKSDTQYF

v_call: TRBV7-8
clone_size: medium-sized
j_call: TRBJ2-2
cdr3_aa: CASSLRSGGENTGELFF

v_call: TRBV6-5
clone_size: medium-sized
j_call: TRBJ1-5
cdr3_aa: CASSSSAGVSNQPQHF

v_call: TRBV19
clone_size: medium-sized
j_call: TRBJ2-1
cdr3_aa: CASSLDGGRVGSYNEQFF

v_call: TRBV7-2
clone_size: medium-sized
j_call: TRBJ1-1
cdr3_aa: CASSYGTNTEAFF